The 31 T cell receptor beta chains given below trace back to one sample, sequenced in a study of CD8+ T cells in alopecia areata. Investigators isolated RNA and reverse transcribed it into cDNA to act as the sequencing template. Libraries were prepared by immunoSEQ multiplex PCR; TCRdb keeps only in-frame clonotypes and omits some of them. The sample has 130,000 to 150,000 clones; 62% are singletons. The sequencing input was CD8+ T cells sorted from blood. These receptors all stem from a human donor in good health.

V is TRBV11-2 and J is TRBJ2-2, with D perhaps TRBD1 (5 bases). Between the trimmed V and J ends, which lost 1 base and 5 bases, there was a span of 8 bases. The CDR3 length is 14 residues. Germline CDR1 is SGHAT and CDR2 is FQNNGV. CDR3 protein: CASSLARATGELFF. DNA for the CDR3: TGTGCCAGCAGCTTAGCCAGGGCAACCGGGGAGCTGTTTTTT.

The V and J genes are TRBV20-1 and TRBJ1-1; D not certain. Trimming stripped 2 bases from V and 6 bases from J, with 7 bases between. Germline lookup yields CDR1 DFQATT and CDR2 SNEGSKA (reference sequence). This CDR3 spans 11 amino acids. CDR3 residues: CSARSGAEAFF. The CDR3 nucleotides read TGCAGTGCTAGATCTGGAGCTGAAGCTTTCTTT.

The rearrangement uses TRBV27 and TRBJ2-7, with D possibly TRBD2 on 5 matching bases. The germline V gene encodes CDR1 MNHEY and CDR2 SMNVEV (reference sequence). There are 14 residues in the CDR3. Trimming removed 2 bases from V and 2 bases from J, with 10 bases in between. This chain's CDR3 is CASSLSGPPYEQYF. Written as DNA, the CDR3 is TGTGCCAGCAGTTTAAGCGGTCCCCCCTACGAGCAGTACTTC.

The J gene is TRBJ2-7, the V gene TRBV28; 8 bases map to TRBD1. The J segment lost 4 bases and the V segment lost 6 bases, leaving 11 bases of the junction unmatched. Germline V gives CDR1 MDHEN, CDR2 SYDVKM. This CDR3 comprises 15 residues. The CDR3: CASRLRDRRSYEQYF. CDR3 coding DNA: TGTGCCAGCAGACTGCGGGACAGGAGATCTTACGAGCAGTACTTC.

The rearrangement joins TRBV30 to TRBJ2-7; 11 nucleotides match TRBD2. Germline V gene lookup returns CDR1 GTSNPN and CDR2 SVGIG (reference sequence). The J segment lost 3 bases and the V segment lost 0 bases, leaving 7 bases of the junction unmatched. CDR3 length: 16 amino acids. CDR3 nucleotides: TGTGCCTGGAGTGTCGGGTCGGGGACTAGCGGCTACGAGCAGTACTTC. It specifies CAWSVGSGTSGYEQYF.

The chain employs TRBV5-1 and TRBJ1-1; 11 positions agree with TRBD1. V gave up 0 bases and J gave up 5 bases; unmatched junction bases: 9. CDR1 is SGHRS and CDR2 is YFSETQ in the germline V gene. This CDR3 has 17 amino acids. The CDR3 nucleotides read TGCGCCAGCAGCTTGGGCTGGACAGGGGGCGAAGGAACTGAAGCTTTCTTT. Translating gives CASSLGWTGGEGTEAFF.

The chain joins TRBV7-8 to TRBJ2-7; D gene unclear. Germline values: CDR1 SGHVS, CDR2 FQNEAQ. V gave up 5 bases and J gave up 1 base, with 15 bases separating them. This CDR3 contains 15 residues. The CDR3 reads CASSPHSASSYEQYF. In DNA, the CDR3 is TGTGCCAGCAGCCCCCACAGCGCTTCATCCTACGAGCAGTACTTC.

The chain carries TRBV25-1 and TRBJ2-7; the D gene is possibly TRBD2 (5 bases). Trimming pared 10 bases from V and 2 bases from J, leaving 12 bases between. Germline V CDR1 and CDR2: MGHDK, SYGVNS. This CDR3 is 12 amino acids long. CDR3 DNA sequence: TGTGCCAATCCCCGGGAACCCTACGAGCAGTACTTC. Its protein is CANPREPYEQYF.

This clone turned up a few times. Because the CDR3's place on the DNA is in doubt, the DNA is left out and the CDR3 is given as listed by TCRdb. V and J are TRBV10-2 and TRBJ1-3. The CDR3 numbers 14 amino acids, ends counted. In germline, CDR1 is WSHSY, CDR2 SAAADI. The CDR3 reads CASSTSSSGNTIYF.

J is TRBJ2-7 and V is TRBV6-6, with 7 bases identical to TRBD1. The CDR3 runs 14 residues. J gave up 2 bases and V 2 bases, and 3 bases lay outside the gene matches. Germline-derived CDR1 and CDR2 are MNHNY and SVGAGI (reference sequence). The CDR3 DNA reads TGTGCCAGCAGTTACAGGACAGGCACCTACGAGCAGTACTTC. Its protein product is CASSYRTGTYEQYF.

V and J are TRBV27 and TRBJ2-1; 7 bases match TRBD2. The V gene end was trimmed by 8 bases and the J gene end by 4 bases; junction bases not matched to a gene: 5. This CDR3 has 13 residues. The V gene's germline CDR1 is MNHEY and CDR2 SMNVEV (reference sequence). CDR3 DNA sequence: TGTGCCAGCCGTAGCGGGCTTTACAATGAGCAGTTCTTC. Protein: CASRSGLYNEQFF.

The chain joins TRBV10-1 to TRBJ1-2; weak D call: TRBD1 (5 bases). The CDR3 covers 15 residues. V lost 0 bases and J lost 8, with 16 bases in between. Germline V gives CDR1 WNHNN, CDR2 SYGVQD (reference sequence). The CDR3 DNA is TGCGCCAGCAGTGAGTCTATTCAGCAGGGCCGGGGCTACACCTTC. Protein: CASSESIQQGRGYTF.

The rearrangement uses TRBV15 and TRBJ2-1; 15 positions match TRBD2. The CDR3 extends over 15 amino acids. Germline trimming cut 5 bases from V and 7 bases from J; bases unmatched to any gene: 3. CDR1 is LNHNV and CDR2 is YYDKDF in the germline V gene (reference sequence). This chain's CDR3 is CATSPGLAGGNEQFF. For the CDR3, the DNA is TGTGCCACCAGCCCGGGACTAGCGGGAGGAAATGAGCAGTTCTTC.

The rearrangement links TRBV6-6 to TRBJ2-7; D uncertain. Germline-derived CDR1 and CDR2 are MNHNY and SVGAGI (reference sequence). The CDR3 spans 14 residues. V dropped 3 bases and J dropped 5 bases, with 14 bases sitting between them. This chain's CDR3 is CASSYRPLGHEQYF. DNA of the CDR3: TGTGCCAGCAGTTATAGACCCCTGGGCCACGAGCAGTACTTC.

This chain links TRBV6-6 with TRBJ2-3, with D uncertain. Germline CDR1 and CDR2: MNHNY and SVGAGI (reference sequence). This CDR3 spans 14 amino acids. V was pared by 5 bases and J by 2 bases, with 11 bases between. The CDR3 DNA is TGTGCCAGCAGTGATATCGCTGCCACAGATACGCAGTATTTT. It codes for CASSDIAATDTQYF.

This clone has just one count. CDR3 residues: CASSSTGPNYGYTF. The CDR3 bases are TGTGCCAGCAGTTCGACAGGGCCAAACTATGGCTACACCTTC. The genes are TRBV27 and TRBJ1-2, with 7 nucleotides matching TRBD1. The CDR3 is 14 residues long. Trimming removed 4 bases from V and 2 bases from J; junction bases left unmatched: 4. CDR1 is MNHEY and CDR2 is SMNVEV in the germline V gene (reference sequence).

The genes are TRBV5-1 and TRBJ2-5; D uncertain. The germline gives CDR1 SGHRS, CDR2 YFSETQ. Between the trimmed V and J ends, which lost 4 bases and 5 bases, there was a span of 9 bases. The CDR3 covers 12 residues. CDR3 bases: TGCGCCAGCAGCAGAGGATATGAGACCCAGTACTTC. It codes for CASSRGYETQYF.

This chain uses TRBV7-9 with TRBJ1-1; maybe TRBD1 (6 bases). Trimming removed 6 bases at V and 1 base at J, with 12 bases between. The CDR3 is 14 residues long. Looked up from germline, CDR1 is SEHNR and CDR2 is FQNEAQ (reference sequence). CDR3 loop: CASRKRDKNTEAFF. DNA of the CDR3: TGTGCCAGCAGGAAACGGGACAAGAACACTGAAGCTTTCTTT.

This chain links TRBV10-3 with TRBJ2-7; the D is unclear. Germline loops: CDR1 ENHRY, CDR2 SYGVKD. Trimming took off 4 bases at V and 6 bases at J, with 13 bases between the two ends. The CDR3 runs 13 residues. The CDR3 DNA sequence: TGTGCCATCAGTGTAGGCAGGCTGGGCGAGCAGTACTTC. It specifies CAISVGRLGEQYF.

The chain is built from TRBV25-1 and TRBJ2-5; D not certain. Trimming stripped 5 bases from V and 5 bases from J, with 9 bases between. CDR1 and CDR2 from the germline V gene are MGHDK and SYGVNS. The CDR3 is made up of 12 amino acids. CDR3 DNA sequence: TGTGCCAGCAGTAACCAGAGGGAGACCCAGTACTTC. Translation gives CASSNQRETQYF.

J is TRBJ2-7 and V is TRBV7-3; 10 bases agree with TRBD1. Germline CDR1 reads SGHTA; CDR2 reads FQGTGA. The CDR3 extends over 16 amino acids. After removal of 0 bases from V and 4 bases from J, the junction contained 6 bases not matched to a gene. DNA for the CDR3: TGTGCCAGCAGCTTAACATCCGGGACAGGGGCGTACGAGCAGTACTTC. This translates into CASSLTSGTGAYEQYF.

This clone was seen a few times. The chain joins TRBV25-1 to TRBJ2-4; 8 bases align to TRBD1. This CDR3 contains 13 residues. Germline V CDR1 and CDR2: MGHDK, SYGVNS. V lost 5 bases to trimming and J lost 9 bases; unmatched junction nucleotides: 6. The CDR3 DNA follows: TGTGCCAGCAGTCCCCGGACAGGGCGCATTCAGTACTTC. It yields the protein CASSPRTGRIQYF. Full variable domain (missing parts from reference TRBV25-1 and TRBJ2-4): EADIYQTPRYLVIGTGKKITLECSQTMGHDKMYWYQQDPGMELHLIHYSYGVNSTEKGDLSSESTVSRIRTEHFPLTLESARPSHTSQYLCASSPRTGRIQYFGAGTRLSVL.

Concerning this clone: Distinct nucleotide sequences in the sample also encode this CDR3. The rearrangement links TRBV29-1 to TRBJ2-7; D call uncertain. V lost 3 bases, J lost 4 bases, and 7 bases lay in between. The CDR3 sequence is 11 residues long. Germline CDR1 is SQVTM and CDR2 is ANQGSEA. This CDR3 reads CSVEGRYEQYF. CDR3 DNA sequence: TGCAGCGTTGAGGGAAGATACGAGCAGTACTTC.

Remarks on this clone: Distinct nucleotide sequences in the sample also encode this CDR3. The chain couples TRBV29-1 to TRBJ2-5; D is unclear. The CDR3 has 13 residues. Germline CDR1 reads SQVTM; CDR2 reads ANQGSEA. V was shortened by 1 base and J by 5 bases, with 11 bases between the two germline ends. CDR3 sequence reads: CSVEVRPAETQYF. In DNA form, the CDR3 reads TGCAGCGTTGAAGTTCGACCAGCGGAGACCCAGTACTTC.

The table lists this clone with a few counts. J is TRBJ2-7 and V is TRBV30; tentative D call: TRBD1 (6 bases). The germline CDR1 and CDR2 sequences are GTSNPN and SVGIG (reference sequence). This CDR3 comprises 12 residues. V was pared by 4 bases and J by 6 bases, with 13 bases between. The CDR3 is CAWTGEEREQYF. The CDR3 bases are TGTGCCTGGACAGGGGAAGAACGCGAGCAGTACTTC.

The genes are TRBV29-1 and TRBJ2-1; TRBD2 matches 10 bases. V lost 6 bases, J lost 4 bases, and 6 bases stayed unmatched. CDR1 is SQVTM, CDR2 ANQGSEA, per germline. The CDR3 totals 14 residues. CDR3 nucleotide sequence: TGCAGCGTGACCGGACTAGCGGAGTACAATGAGCAGTTCTTC. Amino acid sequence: CSVTGLAEYNEQFF.

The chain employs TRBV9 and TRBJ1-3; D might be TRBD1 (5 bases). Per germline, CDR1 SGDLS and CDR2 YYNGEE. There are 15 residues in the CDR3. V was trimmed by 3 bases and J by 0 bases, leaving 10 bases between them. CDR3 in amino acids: CASSASDNSGNTIYF. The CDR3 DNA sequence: TGTGCCAGCAGCGCATCGGACAACTCTGGAAACACCATATATTTT.

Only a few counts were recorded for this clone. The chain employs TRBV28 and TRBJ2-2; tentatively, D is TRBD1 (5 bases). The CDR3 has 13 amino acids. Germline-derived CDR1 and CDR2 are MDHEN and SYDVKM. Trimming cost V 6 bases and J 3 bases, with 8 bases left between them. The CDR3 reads CASRTAYTGELFF. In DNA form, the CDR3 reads TGTGCCAGCAGGACAGCGTACACCGGGGAGCTGTTTTTT.

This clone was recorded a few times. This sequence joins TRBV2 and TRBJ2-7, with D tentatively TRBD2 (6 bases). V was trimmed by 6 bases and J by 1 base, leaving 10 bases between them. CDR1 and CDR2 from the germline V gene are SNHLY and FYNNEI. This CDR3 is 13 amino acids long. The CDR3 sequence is CASRGGLSYEQYF. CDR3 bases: TGTGCCAGCAGGGGGGGTTTGTCCTACGAGCAGTACTTC.

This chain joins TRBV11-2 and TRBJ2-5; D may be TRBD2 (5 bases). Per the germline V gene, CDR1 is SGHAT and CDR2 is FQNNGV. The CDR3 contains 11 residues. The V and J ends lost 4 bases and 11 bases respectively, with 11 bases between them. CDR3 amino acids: CASSSGGPQYF. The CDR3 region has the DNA TGTGCCAGCAGCTCAGGCGGGCCTCAGTACTTC.

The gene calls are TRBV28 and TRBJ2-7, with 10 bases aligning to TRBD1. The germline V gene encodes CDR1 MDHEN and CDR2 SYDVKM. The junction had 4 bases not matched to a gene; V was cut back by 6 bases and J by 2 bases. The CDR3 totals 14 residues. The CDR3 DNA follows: TGTGCCAGCAGCACCGGGACAGGGGCCTACGAGCAGTACTTC. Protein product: CASSTGTGAYEQYF.